This TCR beta chain was documented in a study of cytomegalovirus exposure and HLA in healthy donors. The primer mix had 60 Vbeta and 13 Jbeta primers. In the original analysis: About 10 million shared chains were among the about 80 million unique TCR beta chains that a later analysis counted. Some clones are missing from TCRdb's copy, which holds only in-frame ones; the method was immunoSEQ multiplex PCR. D and trimming were read from the DNA, whereas the V and J calls and clone size are those reported in that table. The sample gives around 130,000 clones, 65% to 85% of which show up once; approximately 1.5% is in the top ten. The CDR3 contains 16 residues. Trimming left V 2 bases short and J 0 bases short, with 14 bases between. CDR1 and CDR2 (germline): MNHEY, SVGAGI.

The chain links TRBV6-5 to TRBJ2-7; tentatively, D is TRBD2 (5 bases). The sequencing input was PBMCs. The receptor comes from a woman aged 18-29 years in good health and CMV-seronegative. The CDR3 DNA reads as TGTGCCAGCAGTTACGCCTATACGGGGTACTCCTACGAGCAGTACTTC. It yields the protein CASSYAYTGYSYEQYF.